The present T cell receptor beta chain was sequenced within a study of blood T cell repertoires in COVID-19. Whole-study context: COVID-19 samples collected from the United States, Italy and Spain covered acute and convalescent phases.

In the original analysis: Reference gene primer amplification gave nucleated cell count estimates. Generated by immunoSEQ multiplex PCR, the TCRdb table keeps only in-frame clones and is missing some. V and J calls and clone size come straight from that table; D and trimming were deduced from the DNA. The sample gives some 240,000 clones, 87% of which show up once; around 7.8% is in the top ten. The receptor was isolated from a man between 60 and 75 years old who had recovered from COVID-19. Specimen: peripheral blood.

CDR3 loop: CAIIGWSADSNQPQHF. For the CDR3, the DNA is TGTGCCATCATCGGGTGGTCGGCAGATAGCAATCAGCCCCAGCATTTT. J is TRBJ1-5 and V is TRBV10-3; the D is unclear. V was shortened by 7 bases and J by 0 bases, with 16 bases between the two germline ends. There are 16 residues in the CDR3. CDR1 ENHRY and CDR2 SYGVKD come from the germline V gene.